These T cell receptor beta chains were read from a single sample in a study of T cell changes during pregnancy in multiple sclerosis. Only in-frame clones appear in the TCRdb table, and some are missing; sequencing was by immunoSEQ multiplex PCR. The sample has 40,000 or so clones, roughly 90% seen once. The sequenced sample was CD8+ T cells from peripheral blood mononuclear cells, obtained in the first trimester of pregnancy. The receptors shown here come from a female donor with multiple sclerosis, enrolled in a pregnancy study. Both conserved end residues are part of each CDR3. A row's size may be missing; if present it is once, few, many or a size class.

length	size	V	CDR3
14	-	TRBV5-1	CASSLMSLQETQYF
14	-	TRBV6-5	CASSYGGRGYEQYF
15	-	TRBV5-1	CASSYWTGSGEKLFF
13	-	TRBV7-6	CASGTPDNYGYTF
12	-	TRBV9	CASSVVGNQQFF
19	-	TRBV7-9	CASSRSTGAKLRSGNTIYF
13	-	TRBV5-6	CASSGRGAQPQHF
13	-	TRBV7-3	CASSLQGNTEAFF
18	-	TRBV9	CASSVDGLAGGPNNEQFF
12	-	TRBV5-6	CASSVSPRDTYF
15	-	TRBV13	CASTLGLAGDHEQYF
16	-	TRBV29-1	CSVDGTSGGPYNEQFF
13	-	TRBV7-9	CASTYPSSYEQYF
13	-	TRBV2	CASYNSGNYGYTF
13	-	TRBV6-1	CASPDGVNYGYTF
15	-	TRBV6-6	CASSFGQRDTDTQYF
13	few	TRBV7-3	CASSSDRGYEQYF
16	-	TRBV5-1	CASSLEGTGNYNEQFF
12	-	TRBV10-3	CAISAGDETQYF
15	-	TRBV9	CASSAWTGKGTEAFF
17	-	TRBV5-5	CASSLSRNRGANYGYTF
16	-	TRBV11-2	CASSLGPGTGSYEQYF
16	once	TRBV28	CASSLQTGISTDTQYF
13	once	TRBV6-5	CASSPSVPGELFF
16	-	TRBV19	CASSPNEEPANYGYTF
14	-	TRBV4-1	CASSQTGQSYGYTF
15	-	TRBV7-9	CASSSYGTVNEKLFF
14	-	TRBV6-5	CASSYSVEGEALHF
15	-	TRBV5-1	CASSPTGQGATEAFF
14	few	TRBV13	CATMAGMGNTEAFF
14	once	TRBV19	CASSGWTGATEAFF
13	-	TRBV5-1	CASSYGQGTEAFF
16	-	TRBV6-5	CASSFPGTSGQETQYF
14	once	TRBV2	CASSDTGTVPEAFF
13	-	TRBV13	CASSPDSQDTQYF
16	-	TRBV7-8	CASSPSGGANTGELFF
16	-	TRBV7-8	CASSLVEGATDQPQHF
14	-	TRBV11-2	CASSLGGGDQPQHF
15	-	TRBV7-7	CASSTSTGYEETQYF
15	-	TRBV28	CASSPDRASTDTQYF
17	-	TRBV14	CASSPLTGHRATDTQYF
13	few	TRBV10-1	CASSETGGYTIYF
15	once	TRBV5-6	CASSLSGQGNYGYTF
14	few	TRBV7-9	CASSLTHSNNEQFF
15	-	TRBV6-1	CASTLAPDSGNTIYF
17	-	TRBV4-2	CASSPTGGQASNTEAFF
19	once	TRBV10-2	CASSPYRQGASRLSVGYTF
16	once	TRBV12-5	CASGFSLEGETGELFF
16	-	TRBV19	CASSIVGTGAYNEQFF
16	-	TRBV2	CASSRGRSGGNEKLFF
15	-	TRBV19	CASSIDPQGNTEAFF
15	-	TRBV11-1	CASSQSGRLQETQYF
16	-	TRBV7-7	CASSLLSEPGRETQYF
14	-	TRBV5-1	CASSLDQMDEKLFF
16	few	TRBV9	CASEGSGATNTGELFF
14	-	TRBV9	CASSVGSGVETQYF
15	-	TRBV5-1	CASSLESQGGDTQYF
15	-	TRBV4-2	CASSQGGGERQPQHF
17	-	TRBV7-8	CASSESVEYSMNTEAFF